One T cell receptor (beta chain) is described in this entry. Its cognate antigen is unknown. These data come from a study of CD8+CD57+ T cells in acquired aplastic anemia. Overall study findings and caveats: More than 25 was the count of CD8+ CDR3 sequences that patients shared with controls. Any difference that existed in CD8+ Simpson's diversity between patients and controls was not significant.

Germline V lookup: CDR1 DFQATT, CDR2 SNEGSKA (reference sequence). The V gene end was trimmed by 5 bases and the J gene end by 5 bases; junction bases not matched to a gene: 7. This CDR3 is built from 13 residues. Before being chosen for sequencing, patients had shown CD8+CD57+ cell expansion by flow cytometry. Every patient presented with severe acquired aplastic anemia. The blood sampling took place in patients who had so far received no therapy. It was genomic DNA that served as the template for profiling TCR beta VDJ and CDR3. TCRdb ran MiXCR on the reads and lists one entry per CDR3 protein. The sample holds about 250,000 distinct CDR3 sequences; approximately 45% are singletons and the top ten take under 9%.

The receptor was isolated from a human donor with aplastic anemia. V gene TRBV20-1 combines with J gene TRBJ1-2; 8 bases fit TRBD1. The sequencing sample was made of sorted CD4+, CD8+, or CD8+CD57+ T cells (not recorded which) from PBMCs. CDR3 DNA: TGCAGTGCTGACTACGGGACAGGATATGGCTACACCTTC. Translating gives CSADYGTGYGYTF.